Only a few counts were recorded for the clone carrying this TCR beta chain. The sample comes from a study of T cell changes during pregnancy in multiple sclerosis. This CDR3 is 16 amino acids long. Sequencing used immunoSEQ multiplex PCR; TCRdb keeps in-frame clones, though not all of them. Of approximately 89,000 clones in the sample, approximately 93% were seen once. The clonotype comes from a female donor in good health, enrolled as a control in a pregnancy study. V gene TRBV21-1 combines with J gene TRBJ1-5. TRBV21-1 constitutes a pseudogene. The sample in question was peripheral blood, obtained after pregnancy. The CDR3 protein is CASSPPGEGQGQPQHF. The CDR3 coding sequence is TGTGCCAGCAGCCCCCCCGGGGAAGGGCAAGGTCAGCCCCAGCATTTT.